The text below deals with one T cell receptor beta chain. The data belong to a study of sequential checkpoint blockade in melanoma. Noted treatment: randomized to nivolumab then ipilimumab (arm A) or the reverse (arm B). Sorted cells were live CD3+CD8+, lacking CD19 and CD56, from PBMCs. Only in-frame clones appear in the TCRdb table, and some are missing; sequencing was by immunoSEQ multiplex PCR. The sample lists about 10,000 clones, 75% seen once, with around an eighth in the top ten. The CDR3 is 16 amino acids. Germline V gives CDR1 SGDLS, CDR2 YYNGEE. V was pared by 0 bases and J by 5 bases, with 9 bases of the junction left unmatched.

This TCR was recovered from a human donor with melanoma. The gene calls are TRBV9 and TRBJ2-7; 9 bases line up with TRBD1. The sequences come from CD8+ T cells sorted from blood (inferred from file names), collected from a patient given nivolumab and ipilimumab in sequence. The CDR3 loop is CASSVGPGTGFDEQYF. Here the CDR3 DNA reads TGTGCCAGCAGCGTAGGTCCGGGGACAGGGTTCGACGAGCAGTACTTC. Together with reference TRBV9 and TRBJ2-7, the CDR3 gives the full variable domain: DSGVTQTPKHLITATGQRVTLRCSPRSGDLSVYWYQQSLDQGLQFLIQYYNGEERAKGNILERFSAQQFPDLHSELNLSSLELGDSALYFCASSVGPGTGFDEQYFGPGTRLTVT.